Listed below are T cell receptor beta chains from one sample, sequenced in a study of read filtering for tumor transcriptome and immune sequencing. Via MiXCR, TCRdb re-called the reads, giving one row per CDR3 protein. The sample has more than 35,000 distinct CDR3 sequences, about 12% seen once; the top ten hold around 32%. Specimen: a population of CD138-negative cells sorted from bone marrow. These receptors were taken from a donor at least 40 years old with multiple myeloma. CDR3s include the opening cysteine and the closing phenylalanine or tryptophan. D genes are given only for firm matches. Size tells how often a clone was seen (once, few, many) or the class of an expanded clone, and some rows leave it out.

cdr3_aa cdr3_nt j_call cdr3_length clone_size v_call d_call
CATSEDRMADEQFF TGTGCCACCAGTGAGGACAGGATGGCCGATGAGCAGTTCTTC TRBJ2-1 14 few TRBV15 TRBD1
CASSQATGLAGEQYF TGTGCCAGCAGCCAGGCCACTGGTCTGGCTGGCGAGCAGTACTTC TRBJ2-7 15 many TRBV3-1 .
CSAVQRGTFYEQYF TGCAGTGCTGTGCAGCGGGGGACCTTCTACGAGCAGTACTTC TRBJ2-7 14 many TRBV20-1 TRBD2
CASSGAGELFF TGTGCCAGCAGTGGGGCCGGGGAGCTGTTTTTT TRBJ2-2 11 many TRBV2 .
CASSLYTGTGGNEQFF TGTGCCAGCAGTTTATACACCGGGACAGGGGGCAATGAGCAGTTCTTC TRBJ2-1 16 many TRBV28 TRBD1
CASSVRRTGSEKLFF TGTGCCAGCAGCGTGAGAAGGACAGGTAGTGAAAAACTGTTTTTT TRBJ1-4 15 many TRBV5-6 TRBD1
CSVEDRGGYEQYF TGCAGCGTTGAGGACAGGGGGGGCTACGAGCAGTACTTC TRBJ2-7 13 many TRBV29-1 TRBD1
CASSLPPFPTAYNERFF TGTGCCAGCAGTTTACCCCCTTTCCCGACAGCCTACAATGAGCGGTTCTTC TRBJ2-1 17 . TRBV27 .
CASSPQGQGTEAFF TGTGCCAGTAGCCCCCAGGGGCAGGGCACTGAAGCTTTCTTT TRBJ1-1 14 many TRBV19 .
CASSLTLGVEQFF TGTGCCAGCAGCCTAACCCTGGGGGTAGAGCAGTTCTTC TRBJ2-1 13 many TRBV7-2 .
CASSLAGTGNEAFF TGCGCCAGCAGCTTGGCGGGGACCGGGAATGAAGCTTTCTTT TRBJ1-1 14 many TRBV5-1 .
CAFSDPRQGYNEQFF TGTGCCTTCAGTGATCCTCGACAGGGCTACAATGAGCAGTTCTTC TRBJ2-1 15 . TRBV10-3 TRBD1
CSVVGSGGAGTGELFF TGCAGCGTTGTAGGTAGCGGGGGGGCCGGCACCGGGGAGCTGTTTTTT TRBJ2-2 16 many TRBV29-1 TRBD2
CASSQVESERFF TGTGCCAGCAGCCAAGTTGAGAGTGAGCGGTTCTTC TRBJ2-1 12 . TRBV4-2 .
CASSPLPSYVTQYF TGCGCCAGCAGCCCCTTGCCGTCATACGTGACCCAGTACTTC TRBJ2-5 14 many TRBV4-1 .
CASSLLDRGQSEAFF TGTGCCAGCAGCTTGCTTGACAGGGGGCAGTCTGAAGCTTTCTTT TRBJ1-1 15 many TRBV7-3 TRBD1
CASSSSRSAHTQYF TGTGCCAGCAGTTCCAGTAGGTCCGCACATACGCAGTATTTT TRBJ2-3 14 many TRBV12-3/TRBV12-4 .
CASSVTGTANQPQHF TGTGCCAGCAGTGTAACAGGGACGGCCAATCAGCCCCAGCATTTT TRBJ1-5 15 few TRBV6-1 .
CASSPPGQEKLFF TGTGCCAGCAGCCCCCCGGGACAAGAAAAACTGTTTTTT TRBJ1-4 13 few TRBV7-9 .
CASSPIDRAGANVLTF TGCGCCAGCAGCCCTATCGACAGGGCTGGGGCCAACGTCCTGACTTTC TRBJ2-6 16 many TRBV5-1 TRBD1
CASSPPGHGTTNEKLFF TGTGCCAGCAGTCCCCCGGGACACGGAACAACTAATGAAAAACTGTTTTTT TRBJ1-4 17 many TRBV12-3/TRBV12-4 .
CSVVTQGGTEAFF TGCAGCGTTGTAACACAGGGAGGGACTGAAGCTTTCTTT TRBJ1-1 13 many TRBV29-1 .
CATQLAGGNEQYF TGTGCCACCCAGCTTGCAGGGGGTAACGAGCAGTACTTC TRBJ2-7 13 many TRBV15 TRBD1
CASSVSGGHYNEQFF TGTGCCAGCAGCGTTAGCGGGGGGCACTACAATGAGCAGTTCTTC TRBJ2-1 15 many TRBV7-6 TRBD2
CASSRGPTNEKLFF TGTGCCAGTAGCAGGGGGCCTACTAATGAAAAACTGTTTTTT TRBJ1-4 14 many TRBV19 TRBD1
CSVEDPRGEFF TGCAGCGTTGAAGACCCCAGGGGAGAGTTCTTC TRBJ2-1 11 many TRBV29-1 .
CASSDNPGNQPQHF TGTGCCAGCAGTGATAACCCGGGGAATCAGCCCCAGCATTTT TRBJ1-5 14 . TRBV2 .
CASSLGQGSEKLFF TGTGCCAGCAGCTTGGGACAGGGGTCTGAAAAACTGTTTTTT TRBJ1-4 14 many TRBV27 TRBD1
CASSWTGGWLETQYF TGTGCCAGCAGTTGGACAGGGGGGTGGTTAGAGACCCAGTACTTC TRBJ2-5 15 few TRBV6-1 TRBD1
CATWAGVGGGYEQYF TGTGCCACCTGGGCCGGAGTGGGGGGCGGGTACGAGCAGTACTTC TRBJ2-7 15 many TRBV6-6 .
CASTPGGQGFTYEQYF TGCGCCAGCACCCCTGGGGGTCAGGGGTTTACCTACGAGCAGTACTTC TRBJ2-7 16 many TRBV5-1 .
CAINPDGSSTDTQYF TGTGCCATCAACCCGGACGGATCTAGCACAGATACGCAGTATTTT TRBJ2-3 15 few TRBV10-3 .
CAIGTGDSPLHF TGTGCCATCGGGACAGGGGATTCACCCCTCCACTTT TRBJ1-6 12 many TRBV10-3 TRBD1
CASRWTDTEAFF TGTGCCAGCCGTTGGACGGACACTGAAGCTTTCTTT TRBJ1-1 12 many TRBV6-1 .
CASSRLAGGQETQYF TGTGCCAGCAGCCGCCTAGCGGGGGGCCAAGAGACCCAGTACTTC TRBJ2-5 15 few TRBV7-3 TRBD2
CASSLQYEQFF TGTGCCAGCAGCTTACAGTATGAGCAGTTCTTC TRBJ2-1 11 many TRBV7-2 .
CASSLTAFNEKLFF TGTGCCAGCAGCCTGACTGCATTTAATGAAAAACTGTTTTTT TRBJ1-4 14 medium-sized TRBV7-2 .
CASSPWMAGGPWDEQSF TGTGCCAGCAGCCCCTGGATGGCGGGGGGACCCTGGGATGAGCAGTCCTTC TRBJ2-1 17 few TRBV28 TRBD2
CASSPPTGTGEAFF TGTGCCAGCAGCCCACCTACCGGGACAGGGGAAGCTTTCTTT TRBJ1-1 14 many TRBV3-1 TRBD1
CASSQEEDVETQYF TGCGCCAGCAGCCAAGAAGAGGATGTGGAGACCCAGTACTTC TRBJ2-5 14 many TRBV4-1 .
CASSFQTREEEQYF TGCGCCAGCAGCTTCCAGACCCGAGAGGAAGAGCAGTACTTC TRBJ2-7 14 many TRBV5-1 .
CATRGGMEETQYF TGTGCCACCCGAGGAGGGATGGAAGAGACCCAGTACTTC TRBJ2-5 13 many TRBV10-3 .
CASSLGQGPYEQYF TGTGCCAGCAGTCTGGGACAGGGACCCTACGAGCAGTACTTC TRBJ2-7 14 few TRBV28 TRBD1
CASSFLDRETEAFF TGTGCCAGCAGCTTCCTCGACAGGGAAACTGAAGCTTTCTTT TRBJ1-1 14 many TRBV11-2 TRBD1
CATSERSNQPQHF TGTGCCACCAGTGAGCGCAGCAATCAGCCCCAGCATTTT TRBJ1-5 13 many TRBV24-1 .